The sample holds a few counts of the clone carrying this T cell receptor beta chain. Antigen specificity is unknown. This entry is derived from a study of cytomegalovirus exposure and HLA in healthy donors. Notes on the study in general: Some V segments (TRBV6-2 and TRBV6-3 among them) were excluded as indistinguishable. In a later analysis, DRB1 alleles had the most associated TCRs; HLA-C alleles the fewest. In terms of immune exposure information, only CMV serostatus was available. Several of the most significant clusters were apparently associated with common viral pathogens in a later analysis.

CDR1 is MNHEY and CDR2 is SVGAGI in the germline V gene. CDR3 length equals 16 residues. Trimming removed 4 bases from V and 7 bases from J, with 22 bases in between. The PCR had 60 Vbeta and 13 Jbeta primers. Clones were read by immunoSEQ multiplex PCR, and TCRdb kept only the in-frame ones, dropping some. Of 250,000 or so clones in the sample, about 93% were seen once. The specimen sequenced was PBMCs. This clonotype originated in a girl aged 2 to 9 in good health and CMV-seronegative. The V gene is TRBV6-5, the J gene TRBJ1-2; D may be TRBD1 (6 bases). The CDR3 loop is CASSSGRLGGLGGYTF. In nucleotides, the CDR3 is TGTGCCAGCAGTTCGGGTCGTTTGGGGGGGCTGGGTGGCTACACCTTC.